This T cell receptor beta chain is drawn from a study of CD8 T cells in ankylosing spondylitis. Findings and caveats of the study: Reactive arthritis synovial fluid and blood were previously reported to contain some motif variants. Ankylosing spondylitis blood appeared to be characterized by a TCR beta motif of roughly eight highly homologous variants. Clones tied to disease were said to be significantly enriched in matched ankylosing spondylitis synovial fluid.

This clonotype was seen repeatedly, ten times or more. Its specificity is unknown. Making the TCR beta libraries involved quantitative 5'-RACE with molecular barcodes. Each CDR3 protein is one row after TCRdb ran MiXCR on the 5' RACE reads. The sample includes roughly 180,000 distinct CDR3 sequences, around 13% seen only once; the top ten take 16%. Sample: blood, either unsorted or a sorted T cell fraction (not recorded which). The TCR comes from a male donor with ankylosing spondylitis or in good health (not recorded which).

For the CDR3, the DNA is TGTGCCAGCAGCTTAGTGACTAGCGGGGGAGCTAACTACGAGCAGTACTTC. The encoded protein is CASSLVTSGGANYEQYF. J is TRBJ2-7 and V is TRBV7-4; TRBD2 matches 12 bases. Trimming took 1 base from V and 3 from J; bases not matched to a gene: 7. Germline loops: CDR1 SGHVT, CDR2 SQSDAQ. The CDR3 contains 17 residues.